This T cell receptor beta chain comes out of a study of control samples from healthy donors and cancer patients. The CDR3 runs 14 residues. V dropped 4 bases and J dropped 7; count of bases not matched to a gene: 5. Germline CDR1 is SGHAT and CDR2 is FQNNGV. Generated by immunoSEQ multiplex PCR, the TCRdb table keeps only in-frame clones and is missing some. There are 63,000 or so clones in the sample; approximately 89% occur only once, and over 4.5% lies in the top ten. The sequenced material came from PBMCs. The source of this sequence is a man aged 55 to 69 with colorectal cancer. The chain is built from TRBV11-2 and TRBJ1-2; 11 bases align to TRBD1. This CDR3 is CASSSAGQGVGYTF. The CDR3 nucleotides are TGTGCCAGCAGCTCCGCGGGACAGGGGGTTGGCTACACCTTC.